This T cell receptor (beta chain) was identified in a study of blood T cell repertoires in COVID-19. Study-level background: Samples representing acute and convalescent COVID-19 were sourced from the United States, Italy and Spain.

As originally analysed: Reference gene primer amplification yielded estimated nucleated cell counts. The method was immunoSEQ multiplex PCR; TCRdb's version includes in-frame clones alone and lacks a portion of them. V, J and clone size were drawn from that table, and D and trimming were deduced from the DNA. The sample lists fewer than 250,000 clones; roughly 86% were seen once. Recruits, aged about 18 to 89 years, lived in 25 or so US areas. Cohorts were determined from participant-reported clinical history. A few counts support this clone. Sequenced sample: PBMCs or T cells enriched from blood (not recorded which). The receptor was derived from a woman aged 50 to 65 who had recovered from COVID-19.

In DNA, the CDR3 is TGCGCCAGCAGGCCTCAGGGGTTGCCCTCCTACGAGCAGTACTTC. This codes for CASRPQGLPSYEQYF. This chain links TRBV4-1 with TRBJ2-7, with D perhaps TRBD1 (6 bases). This CDR3 contains 15 residues. Germline CDR1 and CDR2: MGHRA and YSYEKL. Trimming stripped 6 bases from V and 0 bases from J, with 15 bases between.